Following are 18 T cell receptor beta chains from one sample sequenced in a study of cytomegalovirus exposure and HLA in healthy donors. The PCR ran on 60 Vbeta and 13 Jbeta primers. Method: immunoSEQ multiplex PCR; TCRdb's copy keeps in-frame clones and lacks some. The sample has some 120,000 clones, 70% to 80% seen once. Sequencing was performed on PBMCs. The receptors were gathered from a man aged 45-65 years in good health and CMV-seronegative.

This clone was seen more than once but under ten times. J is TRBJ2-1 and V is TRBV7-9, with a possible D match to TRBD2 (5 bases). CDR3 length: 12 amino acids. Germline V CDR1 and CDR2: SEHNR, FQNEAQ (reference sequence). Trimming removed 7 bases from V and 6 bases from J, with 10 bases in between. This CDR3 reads CASTASLNEQFF. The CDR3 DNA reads TGTGCCAGCACAGCTAGCCTCAATGAGCAGTTCTTC.

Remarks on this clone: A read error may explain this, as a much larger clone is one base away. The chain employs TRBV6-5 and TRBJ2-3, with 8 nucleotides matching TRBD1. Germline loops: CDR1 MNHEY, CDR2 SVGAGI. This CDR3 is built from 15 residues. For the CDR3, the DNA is TGTGCCAGCAGTCACTCGACAGGGGGCACAGATACGCAGTATTTT. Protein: CASSHSTGGTDTQYF.

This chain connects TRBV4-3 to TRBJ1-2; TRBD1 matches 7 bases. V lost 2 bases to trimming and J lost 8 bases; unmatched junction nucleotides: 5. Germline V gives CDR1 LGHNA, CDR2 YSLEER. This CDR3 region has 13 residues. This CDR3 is CASSQTGARGYTF. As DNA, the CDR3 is TGCGCCAGCAGCCAAACAGGGGCGAGGGGCTACACCTTC.

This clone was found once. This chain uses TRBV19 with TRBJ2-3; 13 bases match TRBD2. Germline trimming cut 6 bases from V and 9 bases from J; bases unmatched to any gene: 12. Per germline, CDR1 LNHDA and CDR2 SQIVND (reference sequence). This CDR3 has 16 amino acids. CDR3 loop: CASRDVWTSGSQTQYF. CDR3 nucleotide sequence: TGTGCCAGTAGGGACGTTTGGACTAGCGGGAGCCAGACGCAGTATTTT.

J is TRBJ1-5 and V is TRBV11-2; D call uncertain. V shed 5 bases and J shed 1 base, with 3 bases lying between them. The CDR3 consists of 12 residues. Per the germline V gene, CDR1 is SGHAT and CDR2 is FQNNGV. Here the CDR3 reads CASSQSNQPQHF. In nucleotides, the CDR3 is TGTGCCAGCAGCCAGAGCAATCAGCCCCAGCATTTT.

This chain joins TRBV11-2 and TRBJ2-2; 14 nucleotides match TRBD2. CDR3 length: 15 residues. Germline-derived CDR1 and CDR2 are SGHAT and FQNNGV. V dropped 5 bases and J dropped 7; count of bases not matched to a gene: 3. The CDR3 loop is CASSATSGRGGELFF. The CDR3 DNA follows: TGTGCCAGCAGCGCGACTAGCGGGAGGGGCGGGGAGCTGTTTTTT. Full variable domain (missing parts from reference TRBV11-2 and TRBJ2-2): EAGVAQSPRYKIIEKRQSVAFWCNPISGHATLYWYQQILGQGPKLLIQFQNNGVVDDSQLPKDRFSAERLKGVDSTLKIQPAKLEDSAVYLCASSATSGRGGELFFGEGSRLTVL.

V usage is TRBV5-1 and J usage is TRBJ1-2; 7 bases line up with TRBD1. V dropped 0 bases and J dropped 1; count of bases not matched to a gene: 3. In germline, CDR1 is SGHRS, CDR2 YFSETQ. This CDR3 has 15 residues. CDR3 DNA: TGCGCCAGCAGCTTGGGGGGACAGCGTAACTATGGCTACACCTTC. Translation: CASSLGGQRNYGYTF.

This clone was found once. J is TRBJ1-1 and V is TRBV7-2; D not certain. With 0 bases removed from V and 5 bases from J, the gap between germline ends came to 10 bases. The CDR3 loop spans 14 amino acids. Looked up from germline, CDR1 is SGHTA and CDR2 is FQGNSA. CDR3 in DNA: TGTGCCAGCAGCTTAGCGCCGGGTGGGACTGAAGCTTTCTTT. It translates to CASSLAPGGTEAFF. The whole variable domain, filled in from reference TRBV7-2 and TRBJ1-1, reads GAGVSQSPSNKVTEKGKDVELRCDPISGHTALYWYRQSLGQGLEFLIYFQGNSAPDKSGLPSDRFSAERTGGSVSTLTIQRTQQEDSAVYLCASSLAPGGTEAFFGQGTRLTVV.

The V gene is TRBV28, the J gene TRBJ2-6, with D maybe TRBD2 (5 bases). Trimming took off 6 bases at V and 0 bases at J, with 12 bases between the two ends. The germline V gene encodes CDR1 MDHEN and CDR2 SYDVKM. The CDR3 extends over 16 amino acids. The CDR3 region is CASRAPAGSGANVLTF. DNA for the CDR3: TGTGCCAGCAGAGCCCCCGCGGGCTCTGGGGCCAACGTCCTGACTTTC. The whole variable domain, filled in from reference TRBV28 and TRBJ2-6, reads DVKVTQSSRYLVKRTGEKVFLECVQDMDHENMFWYRQDPGLGLRLIYFSYDVKMKEKGDIPEGYSVSREKKERFSLILESASTNQTSMYLCASRAPAGSGANVLTFGAGSRLTVL.

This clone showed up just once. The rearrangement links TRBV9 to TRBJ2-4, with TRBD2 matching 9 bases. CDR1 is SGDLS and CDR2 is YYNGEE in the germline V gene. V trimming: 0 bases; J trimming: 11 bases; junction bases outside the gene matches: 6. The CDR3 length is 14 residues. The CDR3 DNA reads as TGTGCCAGCAGCGTAGACCCAGCGGGAGGTCTTCAGTACTTC. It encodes CASSVDPAGGLQYF.

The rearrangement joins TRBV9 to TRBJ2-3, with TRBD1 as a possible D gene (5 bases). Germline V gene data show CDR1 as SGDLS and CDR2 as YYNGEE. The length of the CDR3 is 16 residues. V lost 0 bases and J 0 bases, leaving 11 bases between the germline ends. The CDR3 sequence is CASSVGQKVSTDTQYF. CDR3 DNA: TGTGCCAGCAGCGTAGGACAGAAAGTAAGCACAGATACGCAGTATTTT.

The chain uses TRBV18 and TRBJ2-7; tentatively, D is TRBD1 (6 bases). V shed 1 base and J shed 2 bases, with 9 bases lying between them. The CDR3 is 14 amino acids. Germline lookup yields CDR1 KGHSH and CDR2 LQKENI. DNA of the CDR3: TGTGCCAGCTCACCACAACAGGGCCCCTACGAGCAGTACTTC. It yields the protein CASSPQQGPYEQYF. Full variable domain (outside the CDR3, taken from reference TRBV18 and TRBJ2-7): NAGVMQNPRHLVRRRGQEARLRCSPMKGHSHVYWYRQLPEEGLKFMVYLQKENIIDESGMPKERFSAEFPKEGPSILRIQQVVRGDSAAYFCASSPQQGPYEQYFGPGTRLTVT.

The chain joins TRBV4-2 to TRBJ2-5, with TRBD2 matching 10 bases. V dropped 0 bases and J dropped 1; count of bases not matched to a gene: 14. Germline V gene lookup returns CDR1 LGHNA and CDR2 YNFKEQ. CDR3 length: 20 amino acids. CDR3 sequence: CASSQDHRTSGSSFQETQYF. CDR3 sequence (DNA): TGTGCCAGCAGCCAAGACCACCGGACTAGCGGTTCGTCGTTCCAAGAGACCCAGTACTTC.

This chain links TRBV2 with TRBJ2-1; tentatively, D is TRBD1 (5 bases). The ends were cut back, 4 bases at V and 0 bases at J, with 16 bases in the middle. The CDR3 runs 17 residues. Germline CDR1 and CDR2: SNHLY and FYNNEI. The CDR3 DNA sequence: TGTGCCAGCAGTGGGGCAGGGCAAAGATTCTCCTACAATGAGCAGTTCTTC. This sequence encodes CASSGAGQRFSYNEQFF.

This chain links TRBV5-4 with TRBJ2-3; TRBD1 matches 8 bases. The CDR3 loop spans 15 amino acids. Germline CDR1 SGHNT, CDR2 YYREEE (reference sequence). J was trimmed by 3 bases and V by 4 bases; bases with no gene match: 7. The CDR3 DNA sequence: TGTGCCAGCAGCCACCCGACAGGGGAAACAGATACGCAGTATTTT. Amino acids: CASSHPTGETDTQYF.

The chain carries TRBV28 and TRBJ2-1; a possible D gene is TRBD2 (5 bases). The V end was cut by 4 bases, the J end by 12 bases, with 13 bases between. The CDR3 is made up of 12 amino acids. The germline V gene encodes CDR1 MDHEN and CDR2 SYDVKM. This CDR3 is CASSSGLFSQFF. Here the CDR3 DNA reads TGTGCCAGCAGTTCAGGACTGTTTTCGCAGTTCTTC.

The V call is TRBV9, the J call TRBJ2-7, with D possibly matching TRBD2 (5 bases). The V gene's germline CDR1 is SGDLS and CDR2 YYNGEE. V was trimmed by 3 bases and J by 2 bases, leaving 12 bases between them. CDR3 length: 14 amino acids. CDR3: CASSGGDAAYEQYF. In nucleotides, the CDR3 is TGTGCCAGCAGCGGGGGAGACGCAGCCTACGAGCAGTACTTC.

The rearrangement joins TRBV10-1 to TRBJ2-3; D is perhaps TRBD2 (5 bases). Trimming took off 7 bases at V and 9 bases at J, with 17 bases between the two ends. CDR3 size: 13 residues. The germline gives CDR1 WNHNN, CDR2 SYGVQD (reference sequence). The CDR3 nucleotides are TGCGCCAGCACCGGAGCGGACGGTCAGACGCAGTATTTT. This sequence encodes CASTGADGQTQYF.